The rows below give T cell receptor beta chains drawn from one sample of a study of human CD4 T cells and Enterobacteriaceae. Assay: immunoSEQ multiplex PCR; the TCRdb copy retains only in-frame clones and omits some. The sample has some 30,000 clones, around four fifths seen once. Sequenced material: memory CD4+ T cells from blood. All receptors come from a human donor in good health. Each CDR3 is given with its conserved first and last residue. The D gene is left open where the match is weak. Rows may omit the clone size; those that give it use once, few, many or a size class.

CAWSYTNTGELFF	TGTGCCTGGAGTTATACGAACACCGGGGAGCTGTTTTTT	.	.	TRBV30	TRBJ2-2
CASSLYGGREQYF	TGTGCCAGCAGCTTGTACGGGGGCCGCGAGCAGTACTTC	.	.	TRBV5-8	TRBJ2-7
CASRRDGSSYEQYF	TGTGCCAGTAGGAGGGACGGGAGCTCCTACGAGCAGTACTTC	.	.	TRBV19	TRBJ2-7
CASSYQGAEETQYF	TGCGCCAGCAGCTATCAGGGGGCGGAAGAGACCCAGTACTTC	TRBD1	.	TRBV5-1	TRBJ2-5
CASSNGQGVYEQYF	TGCGCCAGCAGTAATGGACAGGGGGTCTACGAGCAGTACTTC	TRBD1	.	TRBV10-1	TRBJ2-7
CASSLRAGTQYF	TGTGCCAGCAGTTTGAGGGCGGGTACGCAGTATTTT	.	few	TRBV6-5	TRBJ2-3
CATSSQGAGYEQYF	TGTGCCACCTCTTCCCAGGGGGCCGGGTACGAGCAGTACTTC	TRBD1	.	TRBV10-3	TRBJ2-7
CASRPSGPNEQYF	TGTGCCAGCCGACCTAGCGGACCTAACGAGCAGTACTTC	TRBD2	.	TRBV6-5	TRBJ2-7
CASSLWNSGGNEQYF	TGTGCCAGCAGTTTATGGAATAGTGGAGGGAACGAGCAGTACTTC	.	.	TRBV28	TRBJ2-7
CASKNPWTDSYEQYF	TGTGCCAGCAAAAACCCCTGGACAGACTCCTACGAGCAGTACTTC	.	.	TRBV28	TRBJ2-7
CASSQGDLMNTEAFF	TGTGCCAGCAGCCAAGGGGATTTAATGAACACTGAAGCTTTCTTT	.	once	TRBV6-6	TRBJ1-1
CASSSGTGFQPQHF	TGTGCCAGCAGTTCCGGGACAGGGTTTCAGCCCCAGCATTTT	TRBD1	.	TRBV7-9	TRBJ1-5
CASGQGASQGTGELFF	TGTGCCAGCGGACAGGGGGCGAGTCAGGGCACCGGGGAGCTGTTTTTT	.	.	TRBV21-1	TRBJ2-2
CASSFGGRQETQYF	TGCGCCAGCAGCTTTGGGGGGCGCCAAGAGACCCAGTACTTC	.	.	TRBV5-1	TRBJ2-5
CASRITGAYGYTF	TGTGCCAGCAGGATCACAGGGGCCTATGGCTACACCTTC	TRBD1	.	TRBV6-5	TRBJ1-2
CASSFYDRAGTEAFF	TGTGCCAGCAGCTTTTATGACAGGGCCGGGACTGAAGCTTTCTTT	TRBD1	.	TRBV5-6	TRBJ1-1
CASSQEVGPNYGYTF	TGCGCCAGCAGCCAAGAAGTGGGGCCTAACTATGGCTACACCTTC	.	.	TRBV4-1	TRBJ1-2
CASSRTLTRDTEAFF	TGTGCCAGCAGCCGGACACTTACCAGGGACACTGAAGCTTTCTTT	.	.	TRBV6-7	TRBJ1-1
CASSLFNEQFF	TGTGCCAGCAGCCTCTTCAATGAGCAGTTCTTC	.	.	TRBV6-5	TRBJ2-1
CASSLGVSPRDRGTYEQYF	TGCGCCAGCAGCTTGGGGGTGTCGCCGCGGGACAGGGGCACCTACGAGCAGTACTTC	TRBD1	.	TRBV5-1	TRBJ2-7
CASSRTGTSYEQYF	TGTGCCAGCAGCCGGACAGGGACGTCCTACGAGCAGTACTTC	TRBD1	.	TRBV28	TRBJ2-7
CASSVTGVREDIQYF	TGTGCCAGCAGCGTGACGGGGGTAAGGGAGGACATTCAGTACTTC	.	few	TRBV9	TRBJ2-4
CASSLMDTTGGYTF	TGCGCCAGCAGCTTGATGGACACGACGGGCGGCTACACCTTC	.	.	TRBV5-1	TRBJ1-2
CASSPGAGSAGARDGELFF	TGTGCCAGCAGCCCGGGGGCGGGGTCCGCGGGAGCAAGGGACGGGGAGCTGTTTTTT	.	.	TRBV5-4	TRBJ2-2
CASSEQAVQFF	TGTGCCAGCAGTGAACAAGCAGTGCAGTTCTTC	.	.	TRBV25-1	TRBJ2-1
CASSLGNPRTDTQYF	TGTGCCAGCAGCTTGGGGAATCCTCGCACAGATACGCAGTATTTT	.	.	TRBV7-3	TRBJ2-3
CASSQDRGGAEAFF	TGTGCCAGCAGCCAAGATCGGGGAGGGGCTGAAGCTTTCTTT	.	.	TRBV4-2	TRBJ1-1
CASSLAGRTTGELFF	TGTGCCAGCAGCTTAGCGGGGAGGACCACCGGGGAGCTGTTTTTT	.	.	TRBV7-9	TRBJ2-2
CASSRDPAAETQYF	TGTGCCAGCAGCCGGGATCCCGCGGCAGAGACCCAGTACTTC	.	.	TRBV7-7	TRBJ2-5
CASNPSQGWAYEQYF	TGCGCCAGCAATCCTTCGCAGGGGTGGGCCTACGAGCAGTACTTC	.	.	TRBV5-1	TRBJ2-7
CASSLARGGRQEAFF	TGCGCCAGCAGCTTGGCCAGGGGCGGCAGGCAGGAAGCTTTCTTT	.	.	TRBV5-1	TRBJ1-1
CAISEGRRAANTEAFF	TGTGCCATCAGTGAGGGGCGTAGGGCAGCGAACACTGAAGCTTTCTTT	.	.	TRBV10-3	TRBJ1-1
CASSFRDGALSYEQYF	TGTGCCAGCAGTTTCCGCGACGGGGCCCTCTCCTACGAGCAGTACTTC	.	.	TRBV6-5	TRBJ2-7
CASSEARRERQYF	TGTGCCAGCAGTGAAGCTCGTCGGGAACGGCAGTACTTC	.	.	TRBV2	TRBJ2-7
CASSLLAGPVISYNEQFF	TGTGCCAGCAGCTTATTGGCGGGCCCGGTTATCTCCTACAATGAGCAGTTCTTC	.	.	TRBV5-4	TRBJ2-1
CASSKSSGRGEQYF	TGTGCCAGTTCTAAGTCTAGCGGGAGGGGCGAGCAGTACTTC	TRBD2	.	TRBV7-6	TRBJ2-7
CASSGTGGGYTF	TGTGCCAGCAGTGGGACAGGGGGGGGCTACACCTTC	TRBD1	few	TRBV2	TRBJ1-2
CASTRSPRLEGLNEQFF	TGTGCCAGCACCCGTAGCCCAAGGCTGGAGGGCCTCAATGAGCAGTTCTTC	.	.	TRBV9	TRBJ2-1
CASSQEGENNQPQHF	TGCGCCAGCAGCCAAGAGGGCGAAAACAATCAGCCCCAGCATTTT	.	.	TRBV4-1	TRBJ1-5
CASSFGAPGQVYIEAFF	TGTGCCAGCAGCTTTGGGGCACCGGGACAGGTATATATCGAAGCTTTCTTT	TRBD1	.	TRBV5-5	TRBJ1-1
CASSSGLAGGFANTGELFF	TGTGCCAGCAGTTCGGGACTAGCGGGTGGCTTTGCGAACACCGGGGAGCTGTTTTTT	TRBD2	.	TRBV27	TRBJ2-2
CASSSLAGEGSGANVLTF	TGTGCCAGCAGCTCGTTAGCGGGAGAGGGCTCTGGGGCCAACGTCCTGACTTTC	TRBD2	.	TRBV7-6	TRBJ2-6
CSVVLAGVGEQYF	TGCAGCGTTGTTCTAGCGGGAGTCGGAGAGCAGTACTTC	TRBD2	.	TRBV29-1	TRBJ2-7
CATSNLVLSYEQYF	TGTGCCACCAGCAATCTAGTCCTCTCCTACGAGCAGTACTTC	.	.	TRBV15	TRBJ2-7
CASRQASGYNEQFF	TGTGCCAGCAGGCAGGCTAGCGGATACAATGAGCAGTTCTTC	TRBD2	.	TRBV2	TRBJ2-1
CASSFGRGDYGYTF	TGTGCCAGCAGCTTCGGCAGGGGTGACTATGGCTACACCTTC	.	.	TRBV5-6	TRBJ1-2
CASSTGHGNQPQHF	TGTGCCAGTAGTACAGGGCACGGCAATCAGCCCCAGCATTTT	.	.	TRBV19	TRBJ1-5
CASSEAGAGELFF	TGTGCCAGCAGTGAAGCGGGGGCCGGGGAGCTGTTTTTT	.	.	TRBV6-1	TRBJ2-2
CASSLTRLDTQYF	TGTGCCAGCAGCTTAACCAGGCTCGATACGCAGTATTTT	.	.	TRBV7-3	TRBJ2-3
CASSYPLAGEGELFF	TGTGCCAGCAGTTACCCACTAGCGGGAGAAGGGGAGCTGTTTTTT	TRBD2	.	TRBV6-6	TRBJ2-2
CASSPLAGLSNTEAFF	TGTGCCAGCAGCCCACTTGCAGGGCTCTCGAACACTGAAGCTTTCTTT	.	.	TRBV7-8	TRBJ1-1
CASSFLVSGYTF	TGTGCCAGCAGCTTCTTAGTGTCCGGCTACACCTTC	.	.	TRBV5-4	TRBJ1-2